Reported below is one TCR beta chain. Its antigen is undetermined. The CDR3 is 14 residues long. Trimming cost V 0 bases and J 2 bases, with 7 bases left between them. CDR1 is SGHRS and CDR2 is YFSETQ in the germline V gene. Assay used: immunoSEQ multiplex PCR; TCRdb lists only in-frame clones, some missing. The data show 90,000 to 100,000 clones, roughly 89% seen once. The sample comes from a study of PD-1 blockade in classical Hodgkin lymphoma. Study-level points and caveats: Newly diagnosed patients were said to have less baseline TCR diversity than healthy donors did. Lower baseline TCR diversity marked trial partial responders and progressors.

Each of the patients experienced relapse following autologous stem cell transplantation, and their brentuximab vedotin exposure differed. The input for sequencing was peripheral blood mononuclear cells (PBMCs), taken before the second cycle of nivolumab. This receptor was taken from a human donor with classical Hodgkin lymphoma. This sequence joins TRBV5-1 and TRBJ2-3, with a possible D match to TRBD1 (6 bases). The CDR3 DNA reads TGCGCCAGCAGCTTGGGGGGGCCCACAGATACGCAGTATTTT. This gives the protein CASSLGGPTDTQYF.